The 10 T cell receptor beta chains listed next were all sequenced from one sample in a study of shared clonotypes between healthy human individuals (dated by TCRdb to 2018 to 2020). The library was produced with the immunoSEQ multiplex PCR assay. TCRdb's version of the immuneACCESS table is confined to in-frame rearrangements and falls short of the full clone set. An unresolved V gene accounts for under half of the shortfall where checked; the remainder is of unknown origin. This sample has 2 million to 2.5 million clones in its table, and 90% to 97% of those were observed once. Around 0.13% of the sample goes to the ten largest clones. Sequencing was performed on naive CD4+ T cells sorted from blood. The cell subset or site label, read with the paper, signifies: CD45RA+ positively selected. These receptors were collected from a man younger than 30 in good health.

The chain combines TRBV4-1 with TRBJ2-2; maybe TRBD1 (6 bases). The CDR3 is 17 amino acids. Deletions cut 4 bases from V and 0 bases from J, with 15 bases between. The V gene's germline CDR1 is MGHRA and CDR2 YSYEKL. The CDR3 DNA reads TGCGCCAGCAGCCTCCTGGACAGAGCCACGAACACCGGGGAGCTGTTTTTT. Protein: CASSLLDRATNTGELFF.

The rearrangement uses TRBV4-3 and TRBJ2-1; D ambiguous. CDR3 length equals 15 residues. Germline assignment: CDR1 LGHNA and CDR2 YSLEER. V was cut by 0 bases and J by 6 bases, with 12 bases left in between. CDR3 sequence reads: CASSQDISTSNEQFF. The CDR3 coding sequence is TGCGCCAGCAGCCAAGATATCAGTACCAGCAATGAGCAGTTCTTC.

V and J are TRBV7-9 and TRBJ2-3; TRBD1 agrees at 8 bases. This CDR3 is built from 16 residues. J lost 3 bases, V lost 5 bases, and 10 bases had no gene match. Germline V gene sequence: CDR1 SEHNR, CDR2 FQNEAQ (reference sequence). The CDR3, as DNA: TGTGCCAGCAGCCAGCAGGGGGCGAAAGGGACAGATACGCAGTATTTT. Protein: CASSQQGAKGTDTQYF.

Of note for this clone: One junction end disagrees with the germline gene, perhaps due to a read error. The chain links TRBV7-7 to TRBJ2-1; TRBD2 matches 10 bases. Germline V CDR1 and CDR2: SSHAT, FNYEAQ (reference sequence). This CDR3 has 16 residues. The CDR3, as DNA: TGTGCTAGCAGCTTATGGGCTAGCGGGGGTAACAATGAGCAGTTCTTC. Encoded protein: CASSLWASGGNNEQFF.

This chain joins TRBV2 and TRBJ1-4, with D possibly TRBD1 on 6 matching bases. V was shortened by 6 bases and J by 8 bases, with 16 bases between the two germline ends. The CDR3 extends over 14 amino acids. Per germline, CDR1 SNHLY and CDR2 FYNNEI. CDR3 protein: CASRVSGGREKLFF. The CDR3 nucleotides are TGTGCCAGCAGAGTTTCGGGGGGCCGGGAAAAACTGTTTTTT.

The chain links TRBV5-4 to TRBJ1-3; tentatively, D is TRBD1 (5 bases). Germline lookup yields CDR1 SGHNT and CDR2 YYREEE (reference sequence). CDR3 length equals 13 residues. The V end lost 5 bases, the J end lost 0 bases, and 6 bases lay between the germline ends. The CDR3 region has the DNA TGTGCCAGCAGGGACACCTCTGGAAACACCATATATTTT. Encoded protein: CASRDTSGNTIYF.

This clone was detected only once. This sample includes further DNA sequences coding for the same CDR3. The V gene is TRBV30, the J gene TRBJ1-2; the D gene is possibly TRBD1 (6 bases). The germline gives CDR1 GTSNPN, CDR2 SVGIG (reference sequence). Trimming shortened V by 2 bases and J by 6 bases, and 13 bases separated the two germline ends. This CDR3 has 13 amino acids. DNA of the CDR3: TGTGCCTGGAGTCCGCGGGGGCTGGATGGCTACACCTTC. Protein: CAWSPRGLDGYTF.

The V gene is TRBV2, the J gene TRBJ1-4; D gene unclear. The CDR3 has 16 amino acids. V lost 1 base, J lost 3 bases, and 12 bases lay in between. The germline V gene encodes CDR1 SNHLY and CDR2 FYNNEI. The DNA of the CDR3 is TGTGCCAGCAGTGAAGGACGGACTGGAGCTAATGAAAAACTGTTTTTT. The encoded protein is CASSEGRTGANEKLFF.

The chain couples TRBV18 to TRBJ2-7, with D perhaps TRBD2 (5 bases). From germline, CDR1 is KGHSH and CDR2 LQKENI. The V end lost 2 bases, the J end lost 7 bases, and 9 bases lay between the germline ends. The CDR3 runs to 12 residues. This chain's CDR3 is CASSPEGLEQYF. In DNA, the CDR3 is TGTGCCAGCTCACCAGAGGGATTGGAGCAGTACTTC.

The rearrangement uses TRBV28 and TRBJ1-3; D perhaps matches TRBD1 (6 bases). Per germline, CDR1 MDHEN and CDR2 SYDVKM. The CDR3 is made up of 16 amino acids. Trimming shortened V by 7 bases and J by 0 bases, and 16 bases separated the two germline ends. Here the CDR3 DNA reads TGTGCCAGCACCCTCCCCAGGGGACTCTCTGGAAACACCATATATTTT. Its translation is CASTLPRGLSGNTIYF. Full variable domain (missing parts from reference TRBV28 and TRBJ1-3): DVKVTQSSRYLVKRTGEKVFLECVQDMDHENMFWYRQDPGLGLRLIYFSYDVKMKEKGDIPEGYSVSREKKERFSLILESASTNQTSMYLCASTLPRGLSGNTIYFGEGSWLTVV.